Listed below are T cell receptor beta chains from one sample, sequenced in a study of Tregs in tolerant kidney transplant recipients. Some clones are missing from TCRdb's copy, which holds only in-frame ones; the method was immunoSEQ multiplex PCR. The data show tens of thousands of clones, over 85% seen once. The sequencing used CD4+ T cells from blood (PBMCs), collected 12 months after the transplant. All receptors come from a human patient who received a combined kidney and bone marrow transplant. Some T cells may be provided by the graft donor. Both conserved end residues are part of each CDR3. Each record gives: J gene, clone size, V gene, CDR3 length, D gene, CDR3 protein, CDR3 DNA. The D gene is left open where the match is weak. Clone size is shown for a subset of rows, as once, few, many or a class of expanded clone.

>TRBJ2-1|.|TRBV29-1|14|TRBD1
CSVDQDRDPLLQFF
TGCAGCGTTGACCAGGACAGGGACCCTTTGTTACAGTTCTTC
>TRBJ1-2|.|TRBV18|11|.
CASSAPGRYTF
TGTGCCAGCTCAGCCCCTGGGCGCTACACCTTC
>TRBJ2-7|.|TRBV7-2|14|.
CASSLWGRPYEQYF
TGTGCCAGCAGCTTATGGGGGAGGCCATACGAGCAGTACTTC
>TRBJ1-6|.|TRBV28|15|TRBD1
CASSQGGTGISPLHF
TGTGCCAGCAGCCAAGGCGGGACAGGTATCTCCCCCCTCCACTTT
>TRBJ1-1|.|TRBV13|17|TRBD1
CASSDDRAGWGNTEAFF
TGTGCCAGCAGCGATGACAGGGCGGGGTGGGGGAACACTGAAGCTTTCTTT
>TRBJ2-2|.|TRBV13|17|TRBD1
CASSFGQGTGGTGELFF
TGTGCCAGCAGCTTTGGGCAAGGAACAGGGGGCACCGGGGAGCTGTTTTTT
>TRBJ1-1|.|TRBV2|13|TRBD1
CASSVRQGAKAFF
TGTGCCAGCAGCGTCAGACAGGGCGCAAAGGCTTTCTTT
>TRBJ1-6|.|TRBV11-2|14|TRBD1
CASSETGGDSPLHF
TGTGCCAGCAGTGAGACAGGGGGCGATTCGCCCCTCCACTTT
>TRBJ2-7|.|TRBV5-1|13|.
CASSRDNSYEQYF
TGCGCCAGCAGCAGGGACAACTCCTACGAGCAGTACTTC
>TRBJ2-5|.|TRBV19|14|TRBD1
CASSLGQGGETQYF
TGTGCCAGTAGCCTCGGACAGGGGGGAGAGACCCAGTACTTC
>TRBJ2-2|.|TRBV30|16|.
CAWSTLNLRYTGELFF
TGTGCCTGGAGTACCCTAAACTTGCGGTACACCGGGGAGCTGTTTTTT
>TRBJ2-3|.|TRBV25-1|14|TRBD2
CASSPSGFTDTQYF
TGTGCCAGCAGCCCTAGCGGGTTCACAGATACGCAGTATTTT
>TRBJ2-5|medium-sized|TRBV6-4|13|.
CASSAGYQETQYF
TGTGCCAGCAGTGCAGGGTACCAAGAGACCCAGTACTTC
>TRBJ1-1|.|TRBV19|19|.
CASSMSRGRGGRVNTEAFF
TGTGCCAGTAGTATGTCGCGGGGGAGAGGGGGAAGGGTGAACACTGAAGCTTTCTTT
>TRBJ2-5|.|TRBV2|15|TRBD2
CASSERTSGQETQYF
TGTGCCAGCAGTGAAAGGACTAGCGGCCAAGAGACCCAGTACTTC
>TRBJ1-5|.|TRBV5-1|15|.
CASSLASGLNQPQHF
TGCGCCAGCAGCTTGGCGTCAGGCCTCAATCAGCCCCAGCATTTT
>TRBJ1-5|once|TRBV6-4|17|TRBD1
CASSDKGTGDSNQPQHF
TGTGCCAGCAGTGACAAAGGGACAGGCGATAGCAATCAGCCCCAGCATTTT
>TRBJ2-3|.|TRBV4-2|14|TRBD2
CASSRSGIPDTQYF
TGTGCCAGCAGCCGTAGCGGGATCCCAGATACGCAGTATTTT
>TRBJ1-6|.|TRBV19|19|TRBD1
CASSGPGTGRSSYNSPLHF
TGTGCCAGTAGTGGTCCCGGGACAGGGCGGAGCTCCTATAATTCACCCCTCCACTTT
>TRBJ2-3|.|TRBV4-1|16|TRBD2
CASSQGLAGRADTQYF
TGCGCCAGCAGCCAAGGACTAGCGGGGAGGGCAGATACGCAGTATTTT
>TRBJ2-7|.|TRBV4-3|16|.
CASSHDRGFWRCEQYF
TGCGCCAGCAGCCATGATCGCGGGTTTTGGCGCTGCGAGCAGTACTTC
>TRBJ1-2|.|TRBV5-6|13|TRBD1
CASSLGTVYGYTF
TGTGCCAGCAGCCTGGGGACAGTATATGGCTACACCTTC
>TRBJ2-5|once|TRBV27|16|.
CASSLRPLAPQETQYF
TGTGCCAGCAGTTTAAGGCCGCTAGCTCCGCAAGAGACCCAGTACTTC
>TRBJ2-7|.|TRBV4-1|17|TRBD2
CANSPPVRREDSYEQYF
TGCGCCAACAGCCCCCCAGTGAGGCGGGAGGACTCCTACGAGCAGTACTTC
>TRBJ1-2|.|TRBV5-1|13|TRBD1
CASSRDRMDGYTF
TGCGCCAGCAGCCGGGACAGGATGGATGGCTACACCTTC
>TRBJ2-2|.|TRBV7-9|14|.
CASSIQGNTGELFF
TGTGCCAGCAGTATACAGGGAAACACCGGGGAGCTGTTTTTT
>TRBJ2-1|.|TRBV7-2|14|TRBD2
CASSLALTSDEQFF
TGTGCCAGCAGCTTAGCCCTGACTAGCGATGAGCAGTTCTTC
>TRBJ2-1|.|TRBV5-4|12|TRBD1
CASSTDRVGRFF
TGTGCCAGCAGCACAGACAGGGTCGGCCGGTTCTTC
>TRBJ1-1|.|TRBV5-6|16|.
CASSTLRQGWDTEAFF
TGTGCCAGCAGCACCCTAAGGCAGGGGTGGGACACTGAAGCTTTCTTT
>TRBJ1-5|.|TRBV5-1|15|.
CASSLEGGGNQPQHF
TGCGCCAGCAGCTTGGAGGGAGGGGGCAATCAGCCCCAGCATTTT
>TRBJ1-4|.|TRBV19|13|.
CASSINPGEGLFF
TGTGCCAGTAGTATCAACCCTGGGGAGGGACTGTTTTTT
>TRBJ2-5|.|TRBV7-9|16|TRBD2
CASSFLAGGFQETQYF
TGTGCCAGCAGCTTTCTAGCGGGGGGTTTTCAAGAGACCCAGTACTTC
>TRBJ2-2|.|TRBV4-3|19|TRBD2
CASSQVPAGGLRDTGELFF
TGCGCCAGCAGCCAAGTCCCAGCGGGGGGGCTAAGGGACACCGGGGAGCTGTTTTTT
>TRBJ2-2|.|TRBV4-3|15|.
CASSQDYRQTGELFF
TGCGCCAGCAGCCAAGACTACCGTCAAACCGGGGAGCTGTTTTTT
>TRBJ2-5|.|TRBV7-2|14|TRBD1
CASSTDRSQETQYF
TGTGCCAGCAGCACGGACAGGTCACAAGAGACCCAGTACTTC
>TRBJ2-3|once|TRBV7-3|13|.
CASSLLGSDTQYF
TGTGCCAGCAGCTTGTTGGGTAGCGATACGCAGTATTTT
>TRBJ2-2|.|TRBV4-1|16|.
CASSQRDSANTGELFF
TGCGCCAGCAGCCAACGGGACTCGGCGAACACCGGGGAGCTGTTTTTT
>TRBJ2-2|.|TRBV11-3|15|TRBD2
CASSLGLADTGELFF
TGTGCCAGCAGCTTAGGACTAGCTGACACCGGGGAGCTGTTTTTT
>TRBJ2-5|.|TRBV5-1|16|TRBD2
CASSLFAGTSSETQYF
TGCGCCAGCAGCTTGTTCGCCGGGACTAGCAGCGAGACCCAGTACTTC
>TRBJ1-1|.|TRBV6-6|14|.
CASTSAQRNTEAFF
TGTGCCAGCACCTCGGCACAGAGAAACACTGAAGCTTTCTTT
>TRBJ2-1|.|TRBV2|16|TRBD2
CASNPGLAGPYNEQFF
TGTGCCAGCAACCCGGGACTAGCGGGACCCTACAATGAGCAGTTCTTC
>TRBJ2-3|.|TRBV5-4|17|TRBD2
CASSLVAGGASTDTQYF
TGTGCCAGCAGCTTGGTGGCGGGGGGGGCTAGCACAGATACGCAGTATTTT
>TRBJ1-1|.|TRBV7-3|14|.
CASSLNTANTEAFF
TGTGCCAGCAGCTTAAACACAGCGAACACTGAAGCTTTCTTT
>TRBJ2-7|.|TRBV7-2|14|.
CASSLFGVPYEQYF
TGTGCCAGCAGCTTATTCGGGGTCCCCTACGAGCAGTACTTC
>TRBJ2-1|.|TRBV18|16|TRBD2
CASSRGLAGTKDEQFF
TGTGCCAGCTCGCGAGGACTAGCGGGGACCAAGGATGAGCAGTTCTTC
>TRBJ1-4|.|TRBV7-9|14|.
CASSFRDIEEKLFF
TGTGCCAGCAGCTTCCGGGACATCGAGGAAAAACTGTTTTTT
>TRBJ2-3|.|TRBV19|16|.
CASSRPLANSGDTQYF
TGTGCCAGTAGTAGGCCTCTAGCGAATTCTGGGGATACGCAGTATTTT
>TRBJ1-5|few|TRBV5-6|13|.
CASSLYSNQPQHF
TGTGCCAGCAGCTTGTATAGCAATCAGCCCCAGCATTTT
>TRBJ2-2|.|TRBV5-4|14|.
CASSLKVGGGELFF
TGTGCCAGCAGCTTAAAGGTGGGAGGCGGGGAGCTGTTTTTT
>TRBJ2-1|.|TRBV7-6|15|TRBD2
CASSSGGSSYNEQFF
TGTGCCAGCAGCTCGGGAGGGAGCTCCTACAATGAGCAGTTCTTC
>TRBJ2-7|.|TRBV5-1|14|.
CASSLAQGNHEQYF
TGCGCCAGCAGCTTGGCGCAGGGTAACCACGAGCAGTACTTC
>TRBJ2-2|.|TRBV19|16|TRBD2
CASGLAGGLNTGELFF
TGTGCCAGTGGACTAGCGGGAGGCCTGAACACCGGGGAGCTGTTTTTT
>TRBJ2-5|.|TRBV19|16|.
CASSIPADYRQETQYF
TGTGCCAGTAGTATCCCAGCCGACTACAGACAAGAGACCCAGTACTTC